This entry features one T cell receptor beta chain sequence. The data were taken from a study of cytomegalovirus exposure and HLA in healthy donors. The PCR employed 60 Vbeta primers together with 13 Jbeta primers. The data were produced by immunoSEQ multiplex PCR, yet TCRdb's version contains in-frame clones alone and is incomplete. The sample totals 30,000 to 40,000 clones. CDR1 and CDR2 from the germline V gene are SQVTM and ANQGSEA. The CDR3 totals 19 residues. Trimming at V came to 1 base and at J to 0 bases, leaving 15 bases not matched to a gene. Sequencing used PBMCs. The clonotype comes from a human donor in good health. The chain recombines TRBV29-1 with TRBJ2-1; 7 bases are shared with TRBD2. CDR3 sequence: CSVEGIPKGLTISYNEQFF. CDR3 nucleotide sequence: TGCAGCGTTGAAGGAATACCTAAGGGACTAACCATCTCCTACAATGAGCAGTTCTTC.